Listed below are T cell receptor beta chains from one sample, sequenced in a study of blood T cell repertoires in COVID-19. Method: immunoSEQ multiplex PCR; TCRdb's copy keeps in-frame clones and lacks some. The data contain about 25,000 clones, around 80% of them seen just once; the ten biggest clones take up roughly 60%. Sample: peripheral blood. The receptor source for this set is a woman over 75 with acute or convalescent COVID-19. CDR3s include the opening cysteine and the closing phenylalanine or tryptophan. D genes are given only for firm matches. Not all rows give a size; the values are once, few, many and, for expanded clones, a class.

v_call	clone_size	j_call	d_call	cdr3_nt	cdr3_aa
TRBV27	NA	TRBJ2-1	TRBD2	TGTGCCAGCAGGATAGGACTAGTGGGTATGTACAATGAGCAGTTCTTC	CASRIGLVGMYNEQFF
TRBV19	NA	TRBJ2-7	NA	TGTGCCAGTAGTAGGGACGGGACTGAGGCAGCCTACGAGCAGTACTTC	CASSRDGTEAAYEQYF
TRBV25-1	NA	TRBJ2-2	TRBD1	TGTGCCAGCAGTCGGACAGGTCGGACCGGGGAGCTGTTTTTT	CASSRTGRTGELFF
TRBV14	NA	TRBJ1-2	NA	TGTGCCAGCAGCCACGGACATGGCGGCTACACCTTC	CASSHGHGGYTF
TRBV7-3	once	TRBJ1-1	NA	TGTGCCAGCAGCGAGGCGGGAGGAACTGAAGCTTTCTTT	CASSEAGGTEAFF
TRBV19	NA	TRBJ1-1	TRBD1	TGTGCCAGTAAAGGTGGACAGGGACAGGGGAACACTGAAGCTTTCTTT	CASKGGQGQGNTEAFF
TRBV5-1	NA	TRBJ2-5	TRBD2	TGCGCCAGCAGCTTGAGTCTAACGGGGGGAGAGACCCAGTACTTC	CASSLSLTGGETQYF
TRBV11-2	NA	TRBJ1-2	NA	TGTGCCAGCAGCTCGAGGGCGCTCGGTGGCTACACCTTC	CASSSRALGGYTF
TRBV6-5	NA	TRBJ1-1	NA	TGTGCCAGCCGCCATGAGGTCAACACTGAAGCTTTCTTT	CASRHEVNTEAFF
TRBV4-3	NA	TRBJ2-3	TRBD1	TGCGCCAGCAGCTCGGGACAGGGAGGGGATACGCAGTATTTT	CASSSGQGGDTQYF
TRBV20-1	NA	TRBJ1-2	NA	TGCAGTGCTGTCGTTAACTATGGCTACACCTTC	CSAVVNYGYTF
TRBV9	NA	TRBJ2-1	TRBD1	TGTGCCAGCAGCGTAGTGGGACAGAGTTACAATGAGCAGTTCTTC	CASSVVGQSYNEQFF
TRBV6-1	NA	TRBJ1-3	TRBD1	TGTGCCAGAAGTGAACGACAGGGCCCTTTCTCTGGAAACACCATATATTTT	CARSERQGPFSGNTIYF
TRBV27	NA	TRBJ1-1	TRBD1	TGTGCCAGCAGTGCCTTCCGTTCGGGACAGGGCACTGAAGCTTTCTTT	CASSAFRSGQGTEAFF
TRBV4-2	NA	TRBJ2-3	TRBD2	TGTGCCAGCAGCCAAGACCCTAGCGGGACAGATACGCAGTATTTT	CASSQDPSGTDTQYF
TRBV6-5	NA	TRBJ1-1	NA	TGTGCCAGCAGTTCGGGTAAGGTGGCTTTCTTT	CASSSGKVAFF
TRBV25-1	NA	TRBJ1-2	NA	TGTGCCAGCAGTGAAGGTGGCGGCGGGGCTGTTTTCGGCTACACCTTC	CASSEGGGGAVFGYTF
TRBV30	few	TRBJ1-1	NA	TGTGCCTGGATCAGGGCCACTGAAGCTTTCTTT	CAWIRATEAFF
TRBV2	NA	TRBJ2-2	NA	TGTGCCAGGAGGGACACCGGGGAGCTGTTTTTT	CARRDTGELFF
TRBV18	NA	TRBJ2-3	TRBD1	TGTGCCAGCTCACCCACAGGGGAAGATACGCAGTATTTT	CASSPTGEDTQYF
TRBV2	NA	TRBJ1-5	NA	TGTGCCAGCAGTCCTCGGCAGGGAGGGGATCAGCCCCAGCATTTT	CASSPRQGGDQPQHF
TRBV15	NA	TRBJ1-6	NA	TGTGCCACCGGGGGGGGTATCTCCTATAATTCACCCCTCCACTTT	CATGGGISYNSPLHF
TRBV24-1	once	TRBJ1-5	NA	TGTGCCACCAGTGATGCGAAGTCTAGCAATCAGCCCCAGCATTTT	CATSDAKSSNQPQHF
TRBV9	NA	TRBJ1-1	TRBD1	TGTGCCAGCAGCGCCGGACAGGGGACTTACACTGAAGCTTTCTTT	CASSAGQGTYTEAFF
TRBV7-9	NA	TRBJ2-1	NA	TGTGCCAGCAGCTTAGTATCTCCGACAGGGAGGAATGAGCAGTTCTTC	CASSLVSPTGRNEQFF
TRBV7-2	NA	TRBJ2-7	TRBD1	TGTGCCAGCAGCCAAGGGGGCGGTGGTTACGAGCAGTACTTC	CASSQGGGGYEQYF
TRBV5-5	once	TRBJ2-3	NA	TGTGCCAGCAGCCAAGAGGGCTACCGCACAGATACGCAGTATTTT	CASSQEGYRTDTQYF